In its sample, the clone carrying this T cell receptor (beta chain) was seen many times. Unique molecular identifiers featured in how the TCRbeta library was prepared. MiXCR, run by TCRdb on the PCR reads, gives a single entry per CDR3 protein. The sample shows over 200,000 distinct CDR3 sequences, under 9.5% of them seen only once. The data were obtained in a study of T-cell reconstitution after alpha-beta-depleted transplantation in children. Sample: PBMCs from the stem cell graft donor, taken from the stem cell graft. The TCR was taken from a human donor who donated a stem cell graft to a child with acute lymphoblastic leukemia.

The CDR3 protein is CASSLTHVNEKLFF. The CDR3, as DNA: TGCGCCAGCAGCTTGACTCACGTAAATGAAAAACTGTTTTTT. The V call is TRBV5-1, the J call TRBJ1-4; no definite D call. V gave up 1 base and J gave up 5 bases, with 9 bases separating them. Germline lookup yields CDR1 SGHRS and CDR2 YFSETQ. The CDR3 contains 14 residues.